This TCR beta chain was sequenced in a study of PD-1 blockade in classical Hodgkin lymphoma. Overall study findings and caveats: By cycle point C4D1, TCR diversity had risen significantly in CD4+ cells (but not CD8+ cells).

Germline V gene sequence: CDR1 SGHVS, CDR2 FNYEAQ. The CDR3 runs to 16 residues. V dropped 2 bases and J dropped 3; count of bases not matched to a gene: 8. Using immunoSEQ multiplex PCR, the repertoire was profiled, and TCRdb retains in-frame clones only, with some absent. The table has tens of thousands of clones, about 88% seen once; the top ten hold over 8.5%. Brentuximab vedotin exposure varied among the patients, all of whom had relapsed after autologous stem cell transplantation. Comment on this clone: What it binds is not known.

The chain has TRBV7-6 and TRBJ2-7; 9 nucleotides match TRBD2. This TCR came from a human donor with classical Hodgkin lymphoma. The material was peripheral blood mononuclear cells (PBMCs), obtained before the second cycle of nivolumab. The CDR3 bases are TGTGCCAGCAGCTTACTCCCGACTAGCGGTATCTACGAGCAGTACTTC. Its protein is CASSLLPTSGIYEQYF.